The 30 T cell receptor beta chains below all came from one sample that was sequenced in a study of OX40 agonist ivuxolimab in advanced cancers. Sequenced by immunoSEQ multiplex PCR; TCRdb stores in-frame clones only, minus some. The sample carries 65,000 to 95,000 clones, approximately 84% recorded once. Here the sequenced sample was CD4+ or CD8+ T cells sorted from blood, taken in a trial of the OX40 agonist ivuxolimab. The receptors derive from an adult with an advanced solid tumor such as melanoma, head and neck, liver or kidney cancer.

The chain has TRBV6-5 and TRBJ1-1; 11 bases line up with TRBD1. Germline V gene lookup returns CDR1 MNHEY and CDR2 SVGAGI. This CDR3 has 15 residues. V lost 7 bases to trimming and J lost 7 bases; unmatched junction nucleotides: 11. In DNA form, the CDR3 reads TGTGCCAGCATGCCGGGACAGGGGGTAATAGGTGAAGCTTTCTTT. Protein sequence: CASMPGQGVIGEAFF.

The J gene is TRBJ1-2, the V gene TRBV5-5; D is unclear. Between the trimmed V and J ends, which lost 6 bases and 4 bases, there was a span of 16 bases. CDR1 is SGHKS and CDR2 is YYEKEE in the germline V gene (reference sequence). The CDR3 is made up of 14 amino acids. The CDR3 sequence: CASTQPRQRYGYTF. The CDR3 DNA sequence: TGTGCCAGCACCCAACCCAGGCAGCGCTATGGCTACACCTTC.

V usage is TRBV7-6 and J usage is TRBJ1-2, with a possible D match to TRBD1 (6 bases). Per germline, CDR1 SGHVS and CDR2 FNYEAQ. The V end lost 5 bases, the J end lost 2 bases, and 30 bases lay between the germline ends. The CDR3 loop spans 20 amino acids. The CDR3 spells CASSLYLGGGKQELNYGYTF. The CDR3 DNA follows: TGTGCCAGCAGCCTATACCTCGGAGGGGGGAAGCAGGAACTAAACTATGGCTACACCTTC. The full variable domain, with the rest looked up from reference TRBV7-6 and TRBJ1-2, is GAGVSQSPRYKVTKRGQDVALRCDPISGHVSLYWYRQALGQGPEFLTYFNYEAQQDKSGLPNDRFSAERPEGSISTLTIQRTEQRDSAMYRCASSLYLGGGKQELNYGYTFGSGTRLTVV.

This clone was observed once. The chain couples TRBV18 to TRBJ2-1; D possibly uses TRBD1 or TRBD2 (6 bases each). The CDR3 is made up of 18 amino acids. Trimming pared 3 bases from V and 8 bases from J, leaving 26 bases between. Germline loops: CDR1 KGHSH, CDR2 LQKENI. The CDR3 loop is CASSPRETGAGLSDEQFF. The CDR3 nucleotides read TGTGCCAGCTCACCGAGGGAGACGGGGGCAGGGCTGTCGGATGAGCAGTTCTTC.

The V and J genes are TRBV19 and TRBJ1-2; D might be TRBD1 (5 bases). Per germline, CDR1 LNHDA and CDR2 SQIVND (reference sequence). The CDR3 extends over 14 amino acids. The V gene lost 4 bases and the J gene lost 2 bases, with 11 bases spanning the gap. The CDR3 reads CASSTYGANYGYTF. CDR3 bases: TGTGCCAGTAGTACCTACGGGGCCAACTATGGCTACACCTTC.

This clone was counted between two and nine times. The chain is built from TRBV30 and TRBJ1-5; D call uncertain. The CDR3 is made up of 13 amino acids. CDR1 is GTSNPN and CDR2 is SVGIG in the germline V gene (reference sequence). V was clipped by 2 bases and J by 5 bases, with 10 bases between them. CDR3 DNA: TGTGCCTGGAGTTCGGACGGGGATCAGCCCCAGCATTTT. Residues: CAWSSDGDQPQHF.

This chain connects TRBV7-8 to TRBJ1-5; perhaps TRBD1 as D (6 bases). Trimming stripped 4 bases from V and 9 bases from J, with 22 bases between. The CDR3 runs to 16 residues. CDR1 SGHVS and CDR2 FQNEAQ come from the germline V gene. The CDR3 DNA reads as TGTGCCAGCAGCTCTCCCCCCACGGGGGCGAGCGGGCCCCAGCATTTT. It specifies CASSSPPTGASGPQHF.

This clone was observed a single time. The V gene is TRBV7-3, the J gene TRBJ2-3; D might be TRBD1 (5 bases). V dropped 6 bases and J dropped 0 bases, with 10 bases sitting between them. The CDR3 contains 14 residues. The germline gives CDR1 SGHTA, CDR2 FQGTGA. CDR3 sequence reads: CASRVGASTDTQYF. The CDR3 DNA reads as TGTGCCAGCAGGGTAGGGGCTAGCACAGATACGCAGTATTTT.

This rearrangement joins TRBV15 to TRBJ2-1, with TRBD2 matching 8 bases. Trimming took 3 bases from V and 13 from J; bases not matched to a gene: 8. The CDR3 is 13 residues long. CDR1 is LNHNV, CDR2 YYDKDF, per germline (reference sequence). CDR3 in amino acids: CATSSPGGSSQFF. In nucleotides, the CDR3 is TGTGCCACCAGCAGTCCGGGGGGGTCCTCTCAGTTCTTC.

The chain carries TRBV5-1 and TRBJ1-6, with D hard to call. The CDR3 extends over 14 amino acids. Trimming cost V 1 base and J 7 bases, with 9 bases left between them. The V gene's germline CDR1 is SGHRS and CDR2 YFSETQ. The CDR3 sequence is CASSLLGSNSPLHF. CDR3 bases: TGCGCCAGCAGCTTGTTAGGGTCCAATTCACCCCTCCACTTT.

The chain couples TRBV9 to TRBJ1-2; perhaps TRBD1 as D (6 bases). CDR1 and CDR2 (germline): SGDLS, YYNGEE. The CDR3 sequence is 16 residues long. Trimming shortened V by 3 bases and J by 4 bases, and 19 bases separated the two germline ends. This CDR3 reads CASSADPGGAVYGYTF. The CDR3, as DNA: TGTGCCAGCAGCGCCGACCCCGGGGGCGCGGTCTATGGCTACACCTTC.

J is TRBJ2-5 and V is TRBV6-1, with D perhaps matching TRBD1 (6 bases). V was trimmed by 2 bases and J by 8 bases, leaving 12 bases between them. The CDR3 is 13 amino acids. Germline V gene lookup returns CDR1 MNHNS and CDR2 SASEGT. This CDR3 is CASSEQGTYTQYF. In DNA, the CDR3 is TGTGCCAGCAGTGAACAGGGGACGTATACCCAGTACTTC.

The rearrangement joins TRBV28 to TRBJ2-7, with 8 bases matching TRBD1. The CDR3 is 18 amino acids. V lost 11 bases to trimming and J lost 0 bases; unmatched junction nucleotides: 21. Germline lookup yields CDR1 MDHEN and CDR2 SYDVKM. The CDR3 bases are TGTGCCTCCTCAGGGGGCTTATGGACTATGAAAAGCTCCTACGAGCAGTACTTC. This gives the protein CASSGGLWTMKSSYEQYF. Combining the CDR3 with reference TRBV28 and TRBJ2-7 gives the whole variable domain DVKVTQSSRYLVKRTGEKVFLECVQDMDHENMFWYRQDPGLGLRLIYFSYDVKMKEKGDIPEGYSVSREKKERFSLILESASTNQTSMYLCASSGGLWTMKSSYEQYFGPGTRLTVT.

This clone was observed many times. In nucleotides, the CDR3 is TGCAGCGCCGGGACCTCTGGAAACACCATATATTTT. It encodes CSAGTSGNTIYF. The chain recombines TRBV29-1 with TRBJ1-3, with D possibly TRBD1 on 5 matching bases. The CDR3 covers 12 residues. V was shortened by 7 bases and J by 0 bases, with 7 bases between the two germline ends. Germline CDR1 and CDR2: SQVTM and ANQGSEA.

The chain uses TRBV5-1 and TRBJ1-2; D gene unclear. This CDR3 spans 14 amino acids. The germline V gene encodes CDR1 SGHRS and CDR2 YFSETQ. V was shortened by 0 bases and J by 8 bases, with 14 bases between the two germline ends. CDR3 residues: CASSLDWGVLGYTF. CDR3 DNA sequence: TGCGCCAGCAGCTTGGATTGGGGAGTTTTGGGCTACACCTTC.

The V call is TRBV7-9, the J call TRBJ2-2; 7 bases are shared with TRBD2. CDR3 length: 16 amino acids. Looked up from germline, CDR1 is SEHNR and CDR2 is FQNEAQ (reference sequence). V lost 6 bases, J lost 1 base, and 8 bases stayed unmatched. In DNA form, the CDR3 reads TGTGCCAGCAGTCGGACCGGGACTAAGAACACCGGGGAGCTGTTTTTT. Translation: CASSRTGTKNTGELFF.

Here the CDR3 reads CASRKDRDRATGELFF. The CDR3 nucleotides read TGTGCCAGCAGAAAGGACCGGGACAGGGCCACCGGGGAGCTGTTTTTT. The V gene is TRBV7-2, the J gene TRBJ2-2, with 9 bases identical to TRBD1. Germline CDR1 is SGHTA and CDR2 is FQGNSA. Trimming cost V 6 bases and J 4 bases; bases outside gene matches: 9. CDR3 length: 16 residues.

The chain links TRBV19 to TRBJ2-1; perhaps TRBD1 as D (6 bases). Germline V CDR1 and CDR2: LNHDA, SQIVND (reference sequence). This CDR3 region has 15 residues. Trimming left V 1 base short and J 6 bases short, with 13 bases between. The CDR3 reads CASSIGQAGVNEQFF. The CDR3 region has the DNA TGTGCCAGTAGTATAGGTCAAGCAGGGGTCAATGAGCAGTTCTTC.

In nucleotides, the CDR3 is TGTGCCAGCAGCTTAGGGGACTGGAATCAGCCCCAGCATTTT. Translating gives CASSLGDWNQPQHF. The chain links TRBV11-2 to TRBJ1-5, with D possibly matching TRBD1 (5 bases). The CDR3 extends over 14 amino acids. With 1 base removed from V and 4 bases from J, the gap between germline ends came to 8 bases. CDR1 SGHAT and CDR2 FQNNGV come from the germline V gene.

The chain is built from TRBV5-4 and TRBJ2-5; TRBD1 agrees at 9 bases. Germline CDR1 SGHNT, CDR2 YYREEE (reference sequence). The CDR3 extends over 13 amino acids. Losses at the gene ends were 1 base for V and 5 bases for J; bases not matched to a gene: 0. The CDR3 here is CASSLTGGETQYF. CDR3 coding DNA: TGTGCCAGCAGCTTGACAGGGGGCGAGACCCAGTACTTC.

The V and J genes are TRBV14 and TRBJ1-2, with 8 nucleotides matching TRBD1. The CDR3 runs 15 residues. The ends lost 0 bases at V and 0 bases at J; junction bases unmatched: 0. Per germline, CDR1 SGHDN and CDR2 FVKESK. The chain's CDR3 is CASSQETGANYGYTF. The CDR3 nucleotides are TGTGCCAGCAGCCAAGAGACAGGGGCTAACTATGGCTACACCTTC.

This chain links TRBV18 with TRBJ2-7, with 14 bases lining up with TRBD2. Germline loops: CDR1 KGHSH, CDR2 LQKENI. Germline trimming cut 4 bases from V and 5 bases from J; bases unmatched to any gene: 4. The CDR3 spans 15 residues. In DNA, the CDR3 is TGTGCCAGCTCACTCGGGACTAGCGGGAGCGACGAGCAGTACTTC. Its protein is CASSLGTSGSDEQYF.

V and J are TRBV2 and TRBJ1-4, with 7 bases identical to TRBD1. From germline, CDR1 is SNHLY and CDR2 FYNNEI. Trimming took 6 bases from V and 8 from J; bases not matched to a gene: 6. The CDR3 contains 13 residues. CDR3 sequence (DNA): TGTGCCAGCAGCGGACAGGTTGGCGAAAAACTGTTTTTT. It translates to CASSGQVGEKLFF. The complete variable domain, with remaining parts taken from reference TRBV2 and TRBJ1-4, reads EPEVTQTPSHQVTQMGQEVILRCVPISNHLYFYWYRQILGQKVEFLVSFYNNEISEKSEIFDDQFSVERPDGSNFTLKIRSTKLEDSAMYFCASSGQVGEKLFFGSGTQLSVL.

The chain employs TRBV5-1 and TRBJ2-1; D gene uncertain. From germline, CDR1 is SGHRS and CDR2 YFSETQ. The V end was cut by 0 bases, the J end by 7 bases, with 11 bases between. The length of the CDR3 is 14 residues. CDR3 nucleotides: TGCGCCAGCAGCTTGGGAGCGCCTGGTAATGAGCAGTTCTTC. Translating it yields CASSLGAPGNEQFF.

The chain has TRBV28 and TRBJ2-1; 7 positions agree with TRBD2. This CDR3 has 22 residues. The V and J ends lost 3 bases and 3 bases, in that order; junction bases with no gene match: 26. Germline lookup yields CDR1 MDHEN and CDR2 SYDVKM. The CDR3 is CASSFRFIVADPTSSDYNEQFF. The CDR3, as DNA: TGTGCCAGCAGTTTTCGTTTTATTGTCGCCGACCCGACTAGCAGCGACTACAATGAGCAGTTCTTC.

The chain carries TRBV15 and TRBJ2-2, with D perhaps assigned TRBD1 or TRBD2 (5 bases each). This CDR3 has 16 amino acids. V dropped 0 bases and J dropped 6 bases, with 14 bases sitting between them. Germline CDR1 reads LNHNV; CDR2 reads YYDKDF (reference sequence). CDR3 sequence: CATSRDFGMGAGELFF. Written as DNA, the CDR3 is TGTGCCACCAGCAGAGATTTCGGTATGGGGGCCGGGGAGCTGTTTTTT.

The chain carries TRBV10-3 and TRBJ1-4, with unresolved D. This CDR3 has 13 residues. Germline loops: CDR1 ENHRY, CDR2 SYGVKD. V lost 4 bases, J lost 3 bases, and 6 bases lay in between. CDR3 coding DNA: TGTGCCATCAGTGGCAGGCCTAATGAAAAACTGTTTTTT. Translating gives CAISGRPNEKLFF.

The CDR3 DNA is TGTGCCAGCAGCTTAAGCGCGGGGGGTAGGTCCTACAATGAGCAGTTCTTC. It is translated as CASSLSAGGRSYNEQFF. The chain joins TRBV7-3 to TRBJ2-1, with 8 bases that match TRBD2. V shed 1 base and J 1 base; nucleotides not matched to a gene: 6. CDR1 is SGHTA, CDR2 FQGTGA, per germline. The CDR3 sequence is 17 residues long.

The chain recombines TRBV10-3 with TRBJ2-5; D is possibly TRBD1 (5 bases). Germline lookup yields CDR1 ENHRY and CDR2 SYGVKD. Between the trimmed V and J ends, which lost 4 bases and 1 base, there was a span of 7 bases. The CDR3 contains 13 residues. CDR3 loop: CAISATAQETQYF. CDR3 sequence (DNA): TGTGCCATCAGTGCGACAGCCCAAGAGACCCAGTACTTC.

This clone was counted between two and nine times. The chain employs TRBV7-2 and TRBJ2-1, with D hard to call. The V end lost 5 bases, the J end lost 3 bases, and 17 bases lay between the germline ends. This CDR3 comprises 16 residues. CDR1 is SGHTA and CDR2 is FQGNSA in the germline V gene. CDR3 loop: CASSASSELGYNEQFF. The CDR3 region has the DNA TGTGCCAGCAGCGCCTCGTCGGAGCTGGGCTACAATGAGCAGTTCTTC.